A selection of T cell receptor beta chains follows, all from one sample in a study of blood T cells in healthy people across ages. TCRdb redid the calling of the 5' RACE reads with MiXCR, one entry per CDR3 protein. This table has over a million distinct CDR3 sequences, 40% to 50% appearing once. Sequenced input: blood. These receptors all stem from a woman in her sixties or seventies in good health. CDR3s include the opening cysteine and the closing phenylalanine or tryptophan. The order of the fields is clone size, J gene, CDR3 length, D gene, V gene, CDR3 protein, CDR3 DNA. The D gene is left open where the match is weak. Expanded clones are given a class, and other clones once, few, many or no size at all.

size: NA
J: TRBJ2-5
length: 12
D: NA
V: TRBV2
CDR3: CASSERTDEQYF
DNA: TGTGCCAGCAGTGAAAGGACAGATGAGCAGTACTTC

size: NA
J: TRBJ2-7
length: 13
D: NA
V: TRBV19
CDR3: CASCADGPYEQYF
DNA: TGTGCCAGTTGCGCAGACGGTCCCTACGAGCAGTACTTC

size: few
J: TRBJ1-4
length: 15
D: TRBD1
V: TRBV27
CDR3: CASRPRTGPPGELFF
DNA: TGTGCCAGCAGGCCCCGGACAGGGCCGCCTGGAGAACTGTTTTTT

size: NA
J: TRBJ1-4
length: 14
D: NA
V: TRBV5-1
CDR3: CASSIGQGFEKLFF
DNA: TGCGCCAGCAGCATCGGGCAGGGGTTTGAAAAACTGTTTTTT

size: NA
J: TRBJ1-2
length: 16
D: NA
V: TRBV7-8
CDR3: CASSLGPMDSPYGYTF
DNA: TGTGCCAGCAGCTTAGGCCCCATGGACAGCCCCTATGGCTACACCTTC

size: NA
J: TRBJ2-2
length: 12
D: NA
V: TRBV5-5
CDR3: CASGTGNGELFF
DNA: TGTGCCAGCGGAACAGGGAACGGGGAGCTGTTTTTT

size: NA
J: TRBJ2-6
length: 13
D: NA
V: TRBV11-3
CDR3: CASKRSGANVLTF
DNA: TGTGCCAGCAAACGGTCTGGGGCCAACGTCCTGACTTTC

size: NA
J: TRBJ1-4
length: 13
D: NA
V: TRBV29-1
CDR3: CSVEGHRNEKLFF
DNA: TGCAGCGTTGAAGGGCATAGGAATGAAAAACTGTTTTTT

size: NA
J: TRBJ2-3
length: 15
D: TRBD2
V: TRBV29-1
CDR3: CSVDVAGGPTDTQYF
DNA: TGCAGCGTGGACGTAGCGGGAGGCCCCACAGATACGCAGTATTTT

size: NA
J: TRBJ2-6
length: 16
D: NA
V: TRBV5-1
CDR3: CASSLSARSGANVLTF
DNA: TGCGCCAGCAGCTTGTCCGCCCGGTCTGGGGCCAACGTCCTGACTTTC

size: once
J: TRBJ2-4
length: 19
D: NA
V: TRBV7-2
CDR3: CASSSVPSGYSRAKNIQYF
DNA: TGTGCCAGCAGCTCCGTCCCCTCAGGGTACTCGAGAGCCAAAAACATTCAGTACTTC

size: NA
J: TRBJ2-1
length: 17
D: NA
V: TRBV11-1
CDR3: CASSLATFRGLHNEQFF
DNA: TGTGCCAGCAGCTTAGCCACCTTCCGGGGTTTGCACAATGAGCAGTTCTTC

size: few
J: TRBJ2-1
length: 16
D: TRBD2
V: TRBV7-9
CDR3: CASSFPNSGRATEQFF
DNA: TGTGCCAGCAGCTTCCCCAATAGCGGGAGGGCCACTGAGCAGTTCTTC

size: once
J: TRBJ1-5
length: 17
D: NA
V: TRBV27
CDR3: CASSRFGVEDINQPQHF
DNA: TGTGCCAGCAGTAGGTTCGGGGTTGAGGATATCAATCAGCCCCAGCATTTT

size: many
J: TRBJ2-7
length: 14
D: NA
V: TRBV6-6
CDR3: CASSSSLPTYEQYF
DNA: TGTGCCAGCAGTTCGAGCCTACCAACCTACGAGCAGTACTTC

size: NA
J: TRBJ1-1
length: 12
D: NA
V: TRBV7-2
CDR3: CASSFPNTEAFF
DNA: TGTGCCAGCAGCTTTCCTAACACTGAAGCTTTCTTT

size: NA
J: TRBJ2-6
length: 18
D: TRBD1
V: TRBV20-1
CDR3: CSARGRDRGASGANVLTF
DNA: TGTAGTGCTAGAGGGCGGGACAGGGGGGCCTCTGGGGCCAACGTCCTGACTTTC

size: NA
J: TRBJ2-7
length: 17
D: TRBD1
V: TRBV28
CDR3: CASSSFFTGQGSYEQYF
DNA: TGTGCCAGCAGTTCCTTTTTTACGGGACAGGGCTCCTACGAGCAGTACTTC

size: NA
J: TRBJ2-1
length: 12
D: NA
V: TRBV20-1
CDR3: CSATGTRNEQFF
DNA: TGCAGTGCCACCGGGACCCGCAATGAGCAGTTCTTC

size: NA
J: TRBJ2-7
length: 14
D: TRBD2
V: TRBV11-2
CDR3: CASRYSGSTYEQYF
DNA: TGTGCCAGCAGATACAGCGGGAGTACCTACGAGCAGTACTTC

size: few
J: TRBJ2-5
length: 15
D: NA
V: TRBV11-2
CDR3: CASRDGTRNRETQYF
DNA: TGTGCCAGCAGGGACGGGACCCGCAACAGAGAGACCCAGTACTTC

size: NA
J: TRBJ2-3
length: 14
D: NA
V: TRBV7-9
CDR3: CASTQGQSTDTQYF
DNA: TGTGCCAGCACCCAAGGACAGAGCACAGATACGCAGTATTTT

size: NA
J: TRBJ2-2
length: 15
D: NA
V: TRBV6-5
CDR3: CASSYWDTSRGELFF
DNA: TGTGCCAGCAGTTACTGGGACACCTCGAGGGGGGAGCTGTTTTTT

size: once
J: TRBJ2-1
length: 14
D: NA
V: TRBV29-1
CDR3: CSVVMGQSGYEQFF
DNA: TGCAGCGTTGTAATGGGGCAAAGTGGCTACGAGCAGTTCTTC

size: NA
J: TRBJ1-2
length: 16
D: NA
V: TRBV7-3
CDR3: CASSDRKRAPSYGYTF
DNA: TGTGCCAGCAGCGACCGGAAGCGGGCCCCCAGCTATGGCTACACCTTC

size: few
J: TRBJ1-5
length: 13
D: NA
V: TRBV20-1
CDR3: CSARDTGFQPQHF
DNA: TGCAGTGCTAGAGACACAGGGTTTCAGCCCCAGCATTTT

size: NA
J: TRBJ2-7
length: 15
D: TRBD1
V: TRBV7-8
CDR3: CASSLAGQSTNEQYF
DNA: TGTGCCAGCAGCTTAGCGGGACAGAGCACCAACGAGCAGTACTTC

size: NA
J: TRBJ2-3
length: 15
D: NA
V: TRBV6-5
CDR3: CASSYSGGSVDTQYF
DNA: TGTGCCAGCAGTTACTCGGGGGGTAGCGTAGATACGCAGTATTTT

size: few
J: TRBJ1-2
length: 15
D: NA
V: TRBV7-9
CDR3: CASSLVAQANYGYTF
DNA: TGTGCCAGCAGCTTAGTAGCACAGGCTAACTATGGCTACACCTTC

size: many
J: TRBJ2-7
length: 13
D: NA
V: TRBV7-9
CDR3: CASSFGETYEQYF
DNA: TGTGCCAGCAGCTTTGGGGAAACCTACGAGCAGTACTTC

size: few
J: TRBJ2-3
length: 15
D: NA
V: TRBV20-1
CDR3: CSARSNRFSTDTQYF
DNA: TGCAGTGCTAGATCTAACCGGTTTAGCACAGATACGCAGTATTTT

size: many
J: TRBJ1-2
length: 12
D: NA
V: TRBV24-1
CDR3: CATSDQGRGYTF
DNA: TGTGCCACCAGTGATCAGGGTCGTGGCTACACCTTC

size: few
J: TRBJ2-3
length: 15
D: NA
V: TRBV28
CDR3: CASSIPGLATDTQYF
DNA: TGTGCCAGCAGTATCCCAGGGCTAGCCACAGATACGCAGTATTTT

size: NA
J: TRBJ2-3
length: 15
D: TRBD2
V: TRBV20-1
CDR3: CSAPPWAGESDTQYF
DNA: TGCAGTGCCCCACCTTGGGCGGGAGAATCAGATACGCAGTATTTT

size: few
J: TRBJ2-1
length: 16
D: TRBD2
V: TRBV20-1
CDR3: CSAREAGTRPQDEQFF
DNA: TGCAGTGCTAGAGAGGCCGGGACTAGGCCCCAGGATGAGCAGTTCTTC

size: NA
J: TRBJ2-7
length: 13
D: TRBD2
V: TRBV28
CDR3: CASRTSGNNEQYF
DNA: TGTGCCAGCAGGACTAGCGGAAACAATGAGCAGTACTTC

size: NA
J: TRBJ2-7
length: 15
D: NA
V: TRBV2
CDR3: CASSARTGGVNEQYF
DNA: TGTGCCAGCAGTGCCAGGACTGGGGGCGTGAACGAGCAGTACTTC

size: NA
J: TRBJ2-1
length: 14
D: TRBD2
V: TRBV6-6
CDR3: CASSYALAGDQQFF
DNA: TGTGCCAGCAGTTACGCACTAGCGGGAGACCAGCAGTTCTTC

size: few
J: TRBJ2-7
length: 14
D: NA
V: TRBV4-2
CDR3: CASSQVTIDNEQYF
DNA: TGTGCCAGCAGCCAAGTTACTATTGATAATGAGCAGTACTTC

size: few
J: TRBJ2-1
length: 16
D: TRBD1
V: TRBV2
CDR3: CASSYIGQGRNNEQFF
DNA: TGTGCCAGCAGTTACATAGGACAGGGTCGGAACAATGAGCAGTTCTTC

size: NA
J: TRBJ2-4
length: 13
D: NA
V: TRBV11-3
CDR3: CASSLGRGDIQYF
DNA: TGTGCCAGCAGCTTAGGTCGAGGGGACATTCAGTACTTC

size: few
J: TRBJ2-3
length: 14
D: NA
V: TRBV24-1
CDR3: CATSDVGSTDTQYF
DNA: TGTGCCACCAGTGATGTCGGGAGCACAGATACGCAGTATTTT

size: few
J: TRBJ1-2
length: 17
D: TRBD1
V: TRBV5-1
CDR3: CASSLAGTGGMFGGYTF
DNA: TGCGCCAGCAGCTTGGCCGGGACAGGGGGCATGTTTGGTGGCTACACCTTC

size: NA
J: TRBJ1-2
length: 13
D: NA
V: TRBV29-1
CDR3: CSVEDFQAYGYTF
DNA: TGCAGCGTTGAGGACTTCCAGGCCTATGGCTACACCTTC

size: few
J: TRBJ2-5
length: 13
D: NA
V: TRBV27
CDR3: CASSSLSGETQYF
DNA: TGTGCCAGCAGTTCCCTTTCTGGGGAGACCCAGTACTTC

size: NA
J: TRBJ1-4
length: 16
D: NA
V: TRBV25-1
CDR3: CASSEPSGLASEKLFF
DNA: TGTGCCAGCAGTGAACCATCGGGCCTAGCCTCTGAAAAACTGTTTTTT

size: NA
J: TRBJ2-1
length: 13
D: TRBD2
V: TRBV20-1
CDR3: CSASGRAVNEQFF
DNA: TGCAGTGCTAGCGGGAGGGCCGTCAATGAGCAGTTCTTC

size: few
J: TRBJ2-7
length: 16
D: NA
V: TRBV9
CDR3: CASSVGVAQASYEQYF
DNA: TGTGCCAGCAGCGTAGGAGTAGCGCAAGCCTCCTACGAGCAGTACTTC

size: NA
J: TRBJ2-3
length: 16
D: TRBD2
V: TRBV9
CDR3: CASSPLQAGGGNTQYF
DNA: TGTGCCAGCAGCCCCCTCCAGGCGGGAGGCGGAAATACGCAGTATTTT

size: NA
J: TRBJ2-7
length: 15
D: NA
V: TRBV7-6
CDR3: CASSLEYSSYNEQYF
DNA: TGTGCCAGCAGCTTAGAGTATAGCTCCTACAATGAGCAGTACTTC

size: NA
J: TRBJ2-1
length: 17
D: TRBD2
V: TRBV2
CDR3: CASSEATSGRAYNEQFF
DNA: TGTGCCAGCAGTGAGGCGACTAGCGGGAGAGCCTACAATGAGCAGTTCTTC

size: NA
J: TRBJ2-4
length: 12
D: NA
V: TRBV6-2/TRBV6-3
CDR3: CASSYVLGSRYF
DNA: TGTGCCAGCAGTTACGTTTTGGGCTCACGGTACTTC

size: few
J: TRBJ2-1
length: 17
D: NA
V: TRBV12-3/TRBV12-4
CDR3: CASTWAPGQPGVNEQFF
DNA: TGTGCCAGCACATGGGCTCCGGGACAGCCGGGGGTCAATGAGCAGTTCTTC

size: NA
J: TRBJ1-2
length: 11
D: TRBD1
V: TRBV2
CDR3: CASKTGAGYTF
DNA: TGTGCCAGCAAGACAGGGGCGGGCTACACCTTC

size: few
J: TRBJ2-7
length: 13
D: NA
V: TRBV29-1
CDR3: CSVESHRGAEQYF
DNA: TGCAGCGTTGAGTCGCACCGAGGGGCCGAGCAGTACTTC

size: NA
J: TRBJ2-4
length: 13
D: NA
V: TRBV18
CDR3: CASSPPYSNIQYF
DNA: TGTGCCAGCTCACCACCGTACAGTAACATTCAGTACTTC

size: few
J: TRBJ2-7
length: 14
D: TRBD1
V: TRBV12-3/TRBV12-4
CDR3: CASKTGQATYEQYF
DNA: TGTGCCAGCAAAACGGGACAGGCGACCTACGAGCAGTACTTC

size: NA
J: TRBJ2-7
length: 12
D: NA
V: TRBV2
CDR3: CATSPEGYEQYF
DNA: TGTGCCACCTCGCCGGAGGGCTACGAGCAGTACTTC